Listed below are T cell receptor beta chains from one sample, sequenced in a study of PD-L1 blockade in urothelial cancer. The protocol was immunoSEQ multiplex PCR, while the TCRdb copy is restricted to in-frame clones and leaves out a portion. The sample records 60,000 to 75,000 clones, 84% being singletons. Sequenced material: PBMCs, taken around atezolizumab (anti-PD-L1) treatment. These TCRs come from a woman aged 70 to 79 with urothelial cancer. CDR3s include the opening cysteine and the closing phenylalanine or tryptophan. D genes are given only for firm matches. Size values are once, few and many counts, or a class for expanded clones, and some rows have none.

TRBJ2-3,TRBD2,15,NA,TRBV4-3,CASSQGTSLTDTQYF,TGCGCCAGCAGCCAAGGGACTAGCCTCACAGATACGCAGTATTTT
TRBJ1-2,TRBD1,13,NA,TRBV28,CASRSDRVEGYTF,TGTGCCAGCAGGTCTGACAGGGTGGAGGGCTACACCTTC
TRBJ1-1,TRBD1,13,once,TRBV11-3,CASSWTQGAEAFF,TGTGCCAGCAGCTGGACACAGGGGGCAGAAGCTTTCTTT
TRBJ1-6,NA,14,NA,TRBV9,CASSIQGFNSPLHF,TGTGCCAGCAGCATTCAGGGTTTTAATTCACCCCTCCACTTT
TRBJ2-3,NA,14,NA,TRBV5-1,CATSPRSIGDTQYF,TGCGCCACCAGCCCACGGAGCATTGGGGATACGCAGTATTTT
TRBJ1-2,NA,15,NA,TRBV9,CASSASAGDNYGYTF,TGTGCCAGCAGCGCGTCCGCAGGGGATAACTATGGCTACACCTTC
TRBJ2-2,NA,17,NA,TRBV4-3,CASSHGLQGRYTGELFF,TGCGCCAGCAGCCATGGCCTCCAGGGCAGATACACCGGGGAGCTGTTTTTT
TRBJ1-2,TRBD1,15,NA,TRBV7-9,CASSPITDRGNGYTF,TGTGCCAGCAGCCCTATAACCGACAGGGGTAATGGCTACACCTTC
TRBJ1-1,NA,15,NA,TRBV19,CASSRRSPSDTEAFF,TGTGCCAGTAGTCGACGGAGCCCGTCGGACACTGAAGCTTTCTTT
TRBJ1-2,NA,17,NA,TRBV4-3,CASSQDPPGGDNYGYTF,TGCGCCAGCAGCCAAGATCCGCCGGGGGGGGACAACTATGGCTACACCTTC
TRBJ2-7,TRBD1,14,few,TRBV7-9,CASSDRGFDYEQYF,TGTGCCAGCAGCGACAGGGGGTTTGACTACGAGCAGTACTTC
TRBJ2-7,TRBD1,13,once,TRBV7-8,CASSSGQDYEQYF,TGTGCCAGCAGCTCCGGACAGGACTACGAGCAGTACTTC
TRBJ1-2,TRBD1,14,NA,TRBV30,CAWSVRRQGDGYTF,TGTGCCTGGAGTGTACGGAGGCAGGGGGACGGCTACACCTTC
TRBJ1-5,NA,13,NA,TRBV18,CASSPDRNQPQHF,TGTGCCAGCTCACCCGACAGGAATCAGCCCCAGCATTTT
TRBJ2-2,NA,16,NA,TRBV7-2,CASTLGGAANTGELFF,TGTGCCAGCACCCTAGGGGGGGCGGCGAACACCGGGGAGCTGTTTTTT
TRBJ1-2,TRBD1,17,NA,TRBV29-1,CSVETTGTGGAGYGYTF,TGCAGCGTTGAAACTACCGGGACAGGGGGCGCCGGGTATGGCTACACCTTC
TRBJ2-6,TRBD1,21,NA,TRBV4-2,CASSPTLVPGQGASGANVLTF,TGTGCCAGCAGCCCGACTCTAGTACCGGGACAGGGGGCCTCTGGGGCCAACGTCCTGACTTTC
TRBJ1-2,NA,16,NA,TRBV4-2,CASSQDGQTFNYGYTF,TGTGCCAGCAGCCAAGATGGGCAGACCTTTAACTATGGCTACACCTTC
TRBJ2-1,TRBD1,14,NA,TRBV6-1,CASSQLDRLGVQFF,TGTGCCAGCAGTCAATTGGACAGGTTGGGTGTGCAGTTCTTC
TRBJ2-7,TRBD1,15,NA,TRBV4-3,CASSQLRGLMEEQYF,TGCGCCAGCAGCCAGCTTAGGGGGCTGATGGAGGAGCAGTACTTC
TRBJ1-2,TRBD1,14,once,TRBV7-2,CASSLHRGPYGYTF,TGTGCCAGCAGTTTACACAGGGGGCCCTATGGCTACACCTTC
TRBJ2-7,NA,14,once,TRBV5-6,CASSLWAGSGEQYF,TGTGCCAGCAGCTTGTGGGCAGGGTCGGGCGAGCAGTACTTC
TRBJ2-6,TRBD1,18,NA,TRBV5-1,CASSLMGQGAAGANVLTF,TGCGCCAGCAGCTTGATGGGACAGGGGGCTGCAGGGGCCAACGTCCTGACTTTC
TRBJ2-5,NA,14,NA,TRBV9,CASSPGSGYETQYF,TGTGCCAGCAGCCCAGGGTCAGGTTACGAGACCCAGTACTTC
TRBJ2-1,NA,15,NA,TRBV27,CASSYQGIENNEQFF,TGTGCCAGCAGTTATCAGGGAATTGAGAACAATGAGCAGTTCTTC
TRBJ2-2,NA,16,NA,TRBV28,CASSSLLPGNTGELFF,TGTGCCAGCAGTTCCCTACTGCCAGGGAACACCGGGGAGCTGTTTTTT
TRBJ2-7,NA,16,NA,TRBV7-9,CASSLASTPNPYEQYF,TGTGCTAGCAGCCTAGCATCGACACCAAACCCCTACGAGCAGTACTTC
TRBJ2-3,NA,13,NA,TRBV4-1,CASSQEATDTQYF,TGCGCCAGCAGCCAAGAGGCCACAGATACGCAGTATTTT
TRBJ2-7,NA,15,few,TRBV7-8,CASSLSGRGWAEQYF,TGTGCCAGCAGCTTATCCGGTCGGGGTTGGGCCGAGCAGTACTTC
TRBJ1-2,TRBD1,16,NA,TRBV6-6,CASSRRTGRIGYGYTF,TGTGCCAGCAGTAGGCGGACAGGGCGAATCGGTTATGGCTACACCTTC
TRBJ2-1,NA,16,NA,TRBV7-3,CASSLGDSGDYNEQFF,TGTGCCAGCAGCTTAGGAGATAGCGGAGATTACAATGAGCAGTTCTTC
TRBJ2-1,TRBD1,17,NA,TRBV5-1,CASSLEFGTGSYNEQFF,TGCGCCAGCAGCTTGGAATTTGGGACAGGATCCTACAATGAGCAGTTCTTC
TRBJ1-6,NA,15,NA,TRBV5-5,CASSLIAGYGSPLHF,TGTGCCAGCAGCTTGATTGCAGGGTATGGATCACCCCTCCACTTT
TRBJ2-7,TRBD1,16,NA,TRBV28,CASSSTDRGSSYEQYF,TGTGCCAGCAGTTCCACTGACAGGGGCAGCTCCTACGAGCAGTACTTC
TRBJ2-5,TRBD2,16,NA,TRBV2,CASRYRPGGAGETQYF,TGTGCCAGCCGATACCGGCCGGGGGGGGCGGGAGAGACCCAGTACTTC
TRBJ1-1,TRBD1,17,NA,TRBV7-2,CASSSAYLGTGRFGAFF,TGTGCCAGCAGCTCAGCCTATCTAGGGACAGGGCGTTTTGGAGCTTTCTTT
TRBJ2-3,TRBD2,16,NA,TRBV5-1,CASSRELSGSTDTQYF,TGCGCCAGCAGCCGAGAGCTTAGCGGGAGCACAGATACGCAGTATTTT
TRBJ2-7,NA,14,once,TRBV5-4,CASSQTGTAYEQYF,TGTGCCAGCAGCCAGACAGGGACTGCCTACGAGCAGTACTTC
TRBJ2-1,TRBD2,18,NA,TRBV13,CASSSRGTGGSVYNEQFF,TGTGCCAGCAGCTCCAGAGGGACCGGCGGGAGTGTTTACAATGAGCAGTTCTTC
TRBJ1-2,NA,13,NA,TRBV5-1,CASSLAGDYGYTF,TGCGCCAGCAGCTTGGCCGGGGACTATGGCTACACCTTC
TRBJ2-7,TRBD1,15,NA,TRBV10-3,CANSNTRTGHYEQYF,TGTGCCAACAGTAACACACGGACAGGTCACTACGAGCAGTACTTC
TRBJ2-7,TRBD2,16,NA,TRBV9,CASSGKAGGETYEQYF,TGTGCCAGCAGCGGGAAAGCGGGAGGGGAGACCTACGAGCAGTACTTC
TRBJ2-1,TRBD2,18,NA,TRBV27,CASSYSPGLAGHYNEQFF,TGTGCCAGCAGTTACTCACCCGGGCTAGCGGGTCACTACAATGAGCAGTTCTTC
TRBJ2-5,TRBD2,16,few,TRBV6-5,CASSYSLAGFQETQYF,TGTGCCAGCAGTTACTCATTAGCGGGGTTCCAAGAGACCCAGTACTTC
TRBJ1-2,NA,15,NA,TRBV7-9,CASSLVGGPNGGYTF,TGTGCCAGCAGCTTAGTCGGGGGGCCGAACGGTGGCTACACCTTC
TRBJ2-2,TRBD2,19,NA,TRBV30,CAWSVLFLAGGPNTGELFF,TGTGCCTGGAGTGTACTTTTCCTAGCGGGGGGTCCGAACACCGGGGAGCTGTTTTTT
TRBJ2-3,NA,17,NA,TRBV14,CASRRASREAFPDTQYF,TGTGCCAGCAGGCGAGCGAGCAGGGAGGCCTTCCCCGATACGCAGTATTTT
TRBJ2-7,TRBD1,15,NA,TRBV18,CASSPSGTGWSEQYF,TGTGCCAGCTCACCTTCCGGGACAGGGTGGAGCGAGCAGTACTTC
TRBJ1-2,TRBD1,17,NA,TRBV9,CASSVSHRGDREDGYTF,TGTGCCAGCAGCGTATCTCATAGGGGGGACAGGGAAGATGGCTACACCTTC
TRBJ1-3,NA,14,NA,TRBV9,CASSARDSGNTIYF,TGTGCCAGCAGCGCCCGGGACTCTGGAAACACCATATATTTT